The 32 T cell receptor beta chains presented below share a single source sample, sequenced in a study of patients and donors after allogeneic stem cell transplantation. One entry per CDR3 protein, called by TCRdb with MiXCR from the RT-PCR reads. Altogether some 880,000 distinct CDR3 sequences are present, more than 15% being singletons, with the ten largest covering around 5.5%. Sequencing was performed on blood, either unsorted or a sorted T cell fraction (not recorded which). These receptors were obtained from a human donor who was either an allogeneic HSCT recipient or a stem cell or donor lymphocyte infusion donor (not recorded which). It is not recorded whose cells these are; they may come from a transplant donor.

This clonotype was counted a few times. A single base separates this from a much larger clone, so it may be a read error. The chain combines TRBV12-3 or TRBV12-4 with TRBJ1-2; the D is unclear. Trimming pared 3 bases from V and 1 base from J, leaving 6 bases between. This CDR3 region has 13 residues. Written as DNA, the CDR3 is TGTGCCAGCAGTTTTGAGGGTAACTATGGCTACACCTTC. Encoded protein: CASSFEGNYGYTF.

The chain carries TRBV24-1 and TRBJ2-7, with D possibly matching TRBD1 (6 bases). Trimming stripped 10 bases from V and 5 bases from J, with 11 bases between. The CDR3 runs to 11 residues. Germline V CDR1 and CDR2: KGHDR, SFDVKD. The CDR3 here is CATAQGDEQYF. The CDR3 DNA sequence: TGTGCCACAGCACAGGGAGACGAGCAGTACTTC.

The table lists this clonotype with a few counts. This chain connects TRBV2 to TRBJ2-7, with D possibly being TRBD2 (6 bases). V lost 7 bases and J 3 bases, leaving 7 bases between the germline ends. Germline CDR1 reads SNHLY; CDR2 reads FYNNEI. This CDR3 has 11 amino acids. The CDR3 nucleotides read TGTGCCAGCAAGGAGGGCTACGAGCAGTACTTC. Protein: CASKEGYEQYF.

This clonotype came up a few times. The chain carries TRBV12-3 or TRBV12-4 and TRBJ1-2; weak D call: TRBD1 (5 bases). V gave up 8 bases and J gave up 6 bases, with 22 bases separating them. This CDR3 has 15 amino acids. The CDR3, as DNA: TGTGCCAGCGGGCTTTCGATCGTGGCGGGGGATGGCTACACCTTC. Amino acids: CASGLSIVAGDGYTF.

Only a few counts were recorded for this clonotype. The chain couples TRBV11-2 to TRBJ2-2; 10 nucleotides align to TRBD1. The CDR3 loop spans 17 amino acids. Germline lookup yields CDR1 SGHAT and CDR2 FQNNGV. The ends lost 4 bases at V and 5 bases at J; junction bases unmatched: 10. The CDR3 DNA is TGTGCCAGCAGCTCGTATGGGGACAGGGGTCGAACCGGGGAGCTGTTTTTT. It codes for CASSSYGDRGRTGELFF.

This clonotype was counted only a few times. The J gene is TRBJ1-2, the V gene TRBV10-3; weak D call: TRBD1 (5 bases). With 3 bases removed from V and 4 bases from J, the gap between germline ends came to 9 bases. CDR1 and CDR2 (germline): ENHRY, SYGVKD. The CDR3 is 13 amino acids. The CDR3 nucleotides read TGTGCCATCAGTGAAGGGGTCCCCTATGGCTACACCTTC. It encodes CAISEGVPYGYTF.

The chain couples TRBV7-2 to TRBJ2-5, with 9 bases that match TRBD2. Germline V gene data show CDR1 as SGHTA and CDR2 as FQGNSA. The CDR3 covers 17 residues. V was clipped by 1 base and J by 1 base; unmatched bases: 7. The CDR3 reads CASSLEGRGGPQETQYF. The CDR3 nucleotides read TGTGCCAGCAGCTTAGAAGGGCGGGGGGGCCCCCAAGAGACCCAGTACTTC.

The chain couples TRBV20-1 to TRBJ1-6; 7 nucleotides match TRBD1. The V gene end was trimmed by 6 bases and the J gene end by 5 bases; junction bases not matched to a gene: 7. There are 14 residues in the CDR3. Germline assignment: CDR1 DFQATT and CDR2 SNEGSKA (reference sequence). CDR3 in amino acids: CSARDRIHNSPLHF. CDR3 coding DNA: TGCAGTGCAAGGGACAGAATACATAATTCACCCCTCCACTTT.

The chain carries TRBV14 and TRBJ2-1, with D possibly TRBD1 on 5 matching bases. Trimming removed 1 base at V and 7 bases at J, with 11 bases between. The CDR3 totals 14 residues. The germline gives CDR1 SGHDN, CDR2 FVKESK. The CDR3 is CASSQVRGWNEQFF. As DNA, the CDR3 is TGTGCCAGCAGCCAAGTAAGGGGATGGAATGAGCAGTTCTTC.

This clonotype has only a few counts. The CDR3 region is CASSLLQGELFF. For the CDR3, the DNA is TGTGCCAGCTCACTACTACAGGGGGAGCTGTTTTTT. The chain combines TRBV18 with TRBJ2-2; D is uncertain. Germline V gene sequence: CDR1 KGHSH, CDR2 LQKENI. The V and J ends lost 4 bases and 8 bases respectively, with 8 bases between them. This CDR3 region has 12 residues. The entire variable domain, with the rest obtained from reference TRBV18 and TRBJ2-2, is as follows: NAGVMQNPRHLVRRRGQEARLRCSPMKGHSHVYWYRQLPEEGLKFMVYLQKENIIDESGMPKERFSAEFPKEGPSILRIQQVVRGDSAAYFCASSLLQGELFFGEGSRLTVL.

V usage is TRBV7-9 and J usage is TRBJ1-2; D unresolved. In germline, CDR1 is SEHNR, CDR2 FQNEAQ (reference sequence). Trimming took 1 base from V and 1 from J, leaving 10 bases between them. The CDR3 covers 15 residues. CDR3 residues: CASSLEAGFNYGYTF. In nucleotides, the CDR3 is TGTGCCAGCAGCTTAGAAGCAGGTTTTAACTATGGCTACACCTTC.

This clonotype was picked up a small number of times. The V call is TRBV10-3, the J call TRBJ2-7; D might be TRBD2 (5 bases). Looked up from germline, CDR1 is ENHRY and CDR2 is SYGVKD. Trimming removed 7 bases from V and 3 bases from J, with 13 bases in between. The CDR3 runs 13 residues. As DNA, the CDR3 is TGTGCCATCAACGAGCGGCGACTCTACGAGCAGTACTTC. Translated, it gives CAINERRLYEQYF.

The CDR3 nucleotides read TGTGCTAGTGGAATCCCTAGCGGAGGAGTCTACGAGCAGTACTTC. Residues: CASGIPSGGVYEQYF. The chain employs TRBV12-5 and TRBJ2-7; TRBD2 agrees at 7 bases. V shed 6 bases and J 3 bases; nucleotides not matched to a gene: 11. Germline V gene lookup returns CDR1 LGHNT and CDR2 FRNRAP. The CDR3 extends over 15 amino acids.

This chain connects TRBV25-1 to TRBJ1-2; TRBD1 agrees at 8 bases. Trimming took 7 bases from V and 8 from J; bases not matched to a gene: 15. CDR1 is MGHDK and CDR2 is SYGVNS in the germline V gene. This CDR3 is 15 amino acids long. The CDR3 DNA is TGTGCCAGCACCCCCGCCGGGACAGGATACCTAGGCTACACCTTC. It codes for CASTPAGTGYLGYTF.

The rearrangement links TRBV5-1 to TRBJ2-1, with 10 bases fitting TRBD2. This CDR3 has 17 residues. Looked up from germline, CDR1 is SGHRS and CDR2 is YFSETQ. Trimming took 3 bases from V and 4 from J; bases not matched to a gene: 10. The CDR3 is CASSSGEGTSAYNEQFF. In DNA form, the CDR3 reads TGCGCCAGCAGCTCCGGCGAAGGGACTAGCGCATACAATGAGCAGTTCTTC.

The chain carries TRBV7-9 and TRBJ2-1, with 11 bases that match TRBD2. Looked up from germline, CDR1 is SEHNR and CDR2 is FQNEAQ (reference sequence). The CDR3 covers 17 residues. V lost 5 bases to trimming and J lost 2 bases; unmatched junction nucleotides: 8. The CDR3 loop is CASSHTGLAEPYNEQFF. Written as DNA, the CDR3 is TGTGCCAGCAGCCACACGGGACTAGCGGAGCCCTACAATGAGCAGTTCTTC.

This clonotype was observed a few times. This rearrangement joins TRBV7-9 to TRBJ2-5; D not certain. The CDR3 consists of 16 residues. Germline lookup yields CDR1 SEHNR and CDR2 FQNEAQ (reference sequence). Trimming shortened V by 1 base and J by 2 bases, and 14 bases separated the two germline ends. The CDR3 DNA reads as TGTGCCAGCAGCTTAGTCCTGACTGTTAGACAAGAGACCCAGTACTTC. Protein product: CASSLVLTVRQETQYF. Variable domain in full (rest from reference TRBV7-9 and TRBJ2-5): DTGVSQNPRHKITKRGQNVTFRCDPISEHNRLYWYRQTLGQGPEFLTYFQNEAQLEKSRLLSDRFSAERPKGSFSTLEIQRTEQGDSAMYLCASSLVLTVRQETQYFGPGTRLLVL.

This clonotype was detected a few times. The rearrangement joins TRBV6-2 or TRBV6-3 to TRBJ2-4, with a weak D call TRBD2 (6 bases). CDR3 length equals 19 residues. Germline loops: CDR1 MNHEY, CDR2 SVGEGT. V gave up 0 bases and J gave up 3 bases, with 21 bases separating them. CDR3 amino acids: CASSYSVPSGRPGKNIQYF. The CDR3 DNA sequence: TGTGCCAGCAGTTACTCGGTTCCCAGCGGGCGCCCTGGCAAAAACATTCAGTACTTC.

The V gene is TRBV3-1, the J gene TRBJ1-1; D call uncertain. The CDR3 sequence is 12 residues long. V dropped 1 base and J dropped 4 bases, with 4 bases sitting between them. CDR1 and CDR2 (germline): LGHDT, YNNKEL (reference sequence). DNA of the CDR3: TGTGCCAGCAGCCAAGTGAGCACTGAAGCTTTCTTT. Translation: CASSQVSTEAFF.

This clonotype was found a few times. This chain links TRBV20-1 with TRBJ2-7; D remains ambiguous. Deletions cut 1 base from V and 0 bases from J, with 7 bases between. CDR1 and CDR2 from the germline V gene are DFQATT and SNEGSKA (reference sequence). CDR3 length equals 13 residues. This chain's CDR3 is CSARVGNSYEQYF. CDR3 nucleotide sequence: TGCAGTGCTAGAGTCGGAAACTCCTACGAGCAGTACTTC.

This clonotype was counted only a few times. V and J are TRBV7-9 and TRBJ2-5, with a weak D call TRBD2 (5 bases). V dropped 2 bases and J dropped 1 base, with 11 bases sitting between them. The CDR3 has 15 residues. Germline CDR1 and CDR2: SEHNR and FQNEAQ (reference sequence). The CDR3: CASSLYGGGQETQYF. The CDR3 region has the DNA TGTGCCAGCAGCTTATACGGCGGAGGCCAAGAGACCCAGTACTTC.

V usage is TRBV18 and J usage is TRBJ2-1, with 10 bases lining up with TRBD2. This CDR3 is built from 16 residues. Losses at the gene ends were 3 bases for V and 3 bases for J; bases not matched to a gene: 5. Per germline, CDR1 KGHSH and CDR2 LQKENI. The CDR3 loop is CASSPPSGRVYNEQFF. The CDR3 nucleotides are TGTGCCAGCTCACCTCCTAGCGGGAGAGTCTACAATGAGCAGTTCTTC. Full variable domain (missing parts from reference TRBV18 and TRBJ2-1): NAGVMQNPRHLVRRRGQEARLRCSPMKGHSHVYWYRQLPEEGLKFMVYLQKENIIDESGMPKERFSAEFPKEGPSILRIQQVVRGDSAAYFCASSPPSGRVYNEQFFGPGTRLTVL.

This clonotype was seen only a few times. This chain uses TRBV4-3 with TRBJ2-3; 9 bases are a match to TRBD2. The J segment lost 5 bases and the V segment lost 0 bases, leaving 9 bases of the junction unmatched. The CDR3 length is 17 residues. The germline V gene has CDR1 LGHNA and CDR2 YSLEER. CDR3: CASSQDRKAGGLDTQYF. Here the CDR3 DNA reads TGCGCCAGCAGCCAAGATAGGAAAGCGGGGGGACTAGATACGCAGTATTTT.

In nucleotides, the CDR3 is TGTGCCAGCAGTGTCCTGGGACTAGCGGACAATGAGCAGTTCTTC. It codes for CASSVLGLADNEQFF. The chain recombines TRBV12-3 or TRBV12-4 with TRBJ2-1, with 11 bases aligning to TRBD2. J lost 5 bases, V lost 5 bases, and 5 bases had no gene match. The CDR3 covers 15 residues.

This clonotype was recorded many times. The rearrangement joins TRBV29-1 to TRBJ2-1; a possible D gene is TRBD1 (5 bases). The CDR3 covers 14 residues. Trimming stripped 1 base from V and 3 bases from J, with 10 bases between. Germline V gene data show CDR1 as SQVTM and CDR2 as ANQGSEA. This chain's CDR3 is CSVEGTGYYNEQFF. As DNA, the CDR3 is TGCAGCGTTGAAGGAACAGGCTACTACAATGAGCAGTTCTTC.

This rearrangement joins TRBV9 to TRBJ2-2, with 7 bases aligning to TRBD2. The germline CDR1 and CDR2 sequences are SGDLS and YYNGEE. The CDR3 runs to 15 residues. The ends lost 4 bases at V and 6 bases at J; junction bases unmatched: 9. The CDR3, as DNA: TGTGCCAGCAGCTTCAAAACACGGGAGGCCGGGGAGCTGTTTTTT. Its protein is CASSFKTREAGELFF.

V gene TRBV5-1 combines with J gene TRBJ2-7; 9 nucleotides align to TRBD1. The CDR3 spans 15 residues. CDR1 is SGHRS, CDR2 YFSETQ, per germline. Trimming took 3 bases from V and 3 from J; bases not matched to a gene: 7. In DNA, the CDR3 is TGCGCCAGCAGCTCACAGGGGGCGGTAAGCTACGAGCAGTACTTC. Translated: CASSSQGAVSYEQYF.

The rearrangement links TRBV4-3 to TRBJ2-7, with a weak D call TRBD2 (5 bases). CDR1 and CDR2 (germline): LGHNA, YSLEER. The CDR3 is 16 amino acids. Between the trimmed V and J ends, which lost 1 base and 0 bases, there was a span of 13 bases. The CDR3 reads CASSQGFEGSSYEQYF. CDR3 DNA: TGCGCCAGCAGCCAAGGGTTTGAGGGCAGCTCCTACGAGCAGTACTTC.

The chain combines TRBV15 with TRBJ1-2; the D gene is possibly TRBD1 (5 bases). Germline V gene data show CDR1 as LNHNV and CDR2 as YYDKDF (reference sequence). Trimming took 4 bases from V and 4 from J, leaving 22 bases between them. The CDR3 contains 17 residues. CDR3 DNA: TGTGCCACCAGCACCCCAGTTGAGGGGTCGCTCGGCTATGGCTACACCTTC. It codes for CATSTPVEGSLGYGYTF. Full variable domain (rest looked up from reference TRBV15 and TRBJ1-2): DAMVIQNPRYQVTQFGKPVTLSCSQTLNHNVMYWYQQKSSQAPKLLFHYYDKDFNNEADTPDNFQSRRPNTSFCFLDIRSPGLGDTAMYLCATSTPVEGSLGYGYTFGSGTRLTVV.

This clonotype showed up many times. The chain couples TRBV12-3 or TRBV12-4 to TRBJ1-6; tentative D call: TRBD1 (6 bases). V was trimmed by 7 bases and J by 5 bases, leaving 15 bases between them. The CDR3 loop spans 15 amino acids. The CDR3 DNA follows: TGTGCCAGCACCCTTGGGGGGGCTCATAATTCACCCCTCCACTTT. This translates into CASTLGGAHNSPLHF.

This clonotype turned up a few times. V gene TRBV20-1 combines with J gene TRBJ2-7; no firm D call. V gave up 8 bases and J gave up 3 bases, with 11 bases separating them. The CDR3 runs 11 residues. Per germline, CDR1 DFQATT and CDR2 SNEGSKA (reference sequence). The DNA of the CDR3 is TGCAGTTCCGCAGGCAGCTACGAGCAGTACTTC. It yields the protein CSSAGSYEQYF.

The genes are TRBV12-3 or TRBV12-4 and TRBJ1-1, with a possible D match to TRBD1 (6 bases). The ends were cut back, 6 bases at V and 4 bases at J, with 15 bases in the middle. The CDR3 sequence is 14 residues long. The CDR3 is CASRLTGRGTEAFF. The CDR3, as DNA: TGTGCCAGCAGACTGACAGGAAGAGGCACTGAAGCTTTCTTT.